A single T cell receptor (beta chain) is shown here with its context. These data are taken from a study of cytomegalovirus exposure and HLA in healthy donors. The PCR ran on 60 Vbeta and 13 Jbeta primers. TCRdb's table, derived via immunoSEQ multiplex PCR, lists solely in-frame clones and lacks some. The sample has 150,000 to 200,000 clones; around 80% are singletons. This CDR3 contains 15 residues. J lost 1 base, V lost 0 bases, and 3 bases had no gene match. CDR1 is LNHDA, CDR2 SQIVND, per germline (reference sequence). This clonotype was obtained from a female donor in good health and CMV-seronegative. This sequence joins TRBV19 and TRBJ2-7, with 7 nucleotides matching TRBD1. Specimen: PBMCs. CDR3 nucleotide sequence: TGTGCCAGTAGTATAGACAGGGGGTCGTCCTACGAGCAGTACTTC. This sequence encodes CASSIDRGSSYEQYF.